Sequencing of this T cell receptor (beta chain) was carried out in a study of tissue T cells after allogeneic stem cell transplantation. The CDR3 is 14 residues long. V lost 1 base and J lost 0, with 6 bases in between. Germline CDR1 is SNHLY and CDR2 is FYNGKV (reference sequence). Time point: mouse harvest day 7 after allogeneic transplant. Tail vein injection delivered 10^7 T-cell-depleted bone marrow cells and 10^6 splenic CD5+ T cells. Mice had MHC-mismatched B6 into BALB/c GVHD, sampled day 7 or 14. This clone has only a few counts. Genes and germline come from the mouse. The sequence runs out 1 residue before the end of the CDR3; the remainder is reconstructed from the germline J gene. Produced via immunoSEQ multiplex PCR; TCRdb's table is partial and in-frame only. The sample has roughly 5,300 clones; over 50% are singletons.

Sequencing was done on a sample of gut tissue. The TCR comes from a female BALB/c mouse given C57BL/6 T cells with graft-versus-host disease after an allogeneic hematopoietic cell transplant. V gene TRBV3 combines with J gene TRBJ1-1; D perhaps matches TRBD1 (5 bases). The CDR3 here is CASSLDRSNTEVFF. CDR3 bases read: TGTGCCAGCAGCTTAGACAGGTCAAACACAGAAGTCTTC.